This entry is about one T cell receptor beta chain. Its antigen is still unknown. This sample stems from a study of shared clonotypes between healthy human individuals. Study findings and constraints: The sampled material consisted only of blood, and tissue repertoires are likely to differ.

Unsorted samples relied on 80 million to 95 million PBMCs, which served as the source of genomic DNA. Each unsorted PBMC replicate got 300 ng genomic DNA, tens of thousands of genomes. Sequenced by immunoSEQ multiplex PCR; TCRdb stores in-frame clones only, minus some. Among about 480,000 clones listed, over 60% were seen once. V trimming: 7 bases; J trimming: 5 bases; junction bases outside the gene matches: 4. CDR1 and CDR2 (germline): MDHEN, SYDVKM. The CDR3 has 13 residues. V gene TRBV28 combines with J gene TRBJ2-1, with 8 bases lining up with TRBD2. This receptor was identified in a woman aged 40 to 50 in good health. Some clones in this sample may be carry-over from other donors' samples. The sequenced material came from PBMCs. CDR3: CASTVAGNNEQFF. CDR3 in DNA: TGTGCCAGCACGGTAGCGGGGAACAATGAGCAGTTCTTC.